Sequencing of this TCR beta chain was carried out in a study of post-analysis software for immune sequencing data. Study background: Secondary progressive, relapsing-remitting and progressive-relapsing multiple sclerosis were among the included disease courses.

A remark on this clonotype: Its antigen is as yet unknown.

TCR beta cDNA libraries had unique molecular identifiers. T cells numbering about 0.85 to 11 million yielded a few hundred thousand cDNA molecules. From the PCR reads, TCRdb called clonotypes with MiXCR, one entry per CDR3 protein. This sample carries some 260,000 distinct CDR3 sequences, just over 35% of them seen once, and the ten largest clones take more than 4%. Overall study findings and caveats: With F measure, samples from one preparation batch clustered together strongly. Relative to controls, patients with multiple sclerosis showed significantly lower normalized Chao1 diversity.

Sequencing input: blood. The TCR sequence derives from a girl between 10 and 17 years old with multiple sclerosis.

CDR3 loop: CASSQDGVGADTQYF. The CDR3 region has the DNA TGCGCCAGCAGCCAAGATGGCGTTGGCGCAGATACGCAGTATTTT. V and J are TRBV4-3 and TRBJ2-3; D ambiguous. V lost 0 bases, J lost 4 bases, and 11 bases lay in between. The CDR3 runs to 15 residues. Germline V lookup: CDR1 LGHNA, CDR2 YSLEER.